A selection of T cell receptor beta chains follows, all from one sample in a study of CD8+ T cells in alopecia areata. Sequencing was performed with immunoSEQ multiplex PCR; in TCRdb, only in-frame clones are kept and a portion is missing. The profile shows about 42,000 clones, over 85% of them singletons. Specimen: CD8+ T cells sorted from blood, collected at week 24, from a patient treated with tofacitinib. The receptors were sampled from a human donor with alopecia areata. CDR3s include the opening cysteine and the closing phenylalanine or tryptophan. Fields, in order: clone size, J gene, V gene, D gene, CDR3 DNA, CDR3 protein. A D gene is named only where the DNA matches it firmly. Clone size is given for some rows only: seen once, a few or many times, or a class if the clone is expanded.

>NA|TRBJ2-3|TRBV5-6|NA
TGTGCCAGCAGCTTAAGGGAAGTTGGGACAGATACGCAGTATTTT
CASSLREVGTDTQYF
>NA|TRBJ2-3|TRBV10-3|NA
TGTGCCATCAGTGAGCCCGGTGTTGCCGACACAGATACGCAGTATTTT
CAISEPGVADTDTQYF
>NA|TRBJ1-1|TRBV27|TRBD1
TGTGCCAGCAGTCAGGACAGGGGGCAGGACACTGAAGCTTTCTTT
CASSQDRGQDTEAFF
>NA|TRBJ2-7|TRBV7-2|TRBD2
TGTGCCAGCAGCTTCGGCGGGGGGTCCTACGAGCAGTACTTC
CASSFGGGSYEQYF
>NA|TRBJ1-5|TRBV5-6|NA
TGTGCCAGCAGCTTGGCCTCAGCAACCCATCAGCCCCAGCATTTT
CASSLASATHQPQHF
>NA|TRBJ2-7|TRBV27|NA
TGTGCCAGCAGTTTGGGGTCCGGCCCCTCCTACGAGCAGTACTTC
CASSLGSGPSYEQYF
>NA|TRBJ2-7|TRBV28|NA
TGTGCCAGCTCCTCAGGGAGCTCCTACGAGCAGTACTTC
CASSSGSSYEQYF
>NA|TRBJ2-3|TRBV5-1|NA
TGCGCCAGCAGCTTGGTAGGGGCGCGGGGCACAGATACGCAGTATTTT
CASSLVGARGTDTQYF
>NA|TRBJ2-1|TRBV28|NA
TGTGCCAGCAGTTTACTGAGGGGGTTGTACAATGAGCAGTTCTTC
CASSLLRGLYNEQFF
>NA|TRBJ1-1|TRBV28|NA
TGTGCCAGCAGTTTATTTGCAGGGAACACTGAAGCTTTCTTT
CASSLFAGNTEAFF
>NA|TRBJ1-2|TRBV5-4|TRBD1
TGTGCCAGCAGCACGGGGCAGACAGGGGCCCCCGGTGGCTACACCTTC
CASSTGQTGAPGGYTF
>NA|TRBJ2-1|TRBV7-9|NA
TGTGCCAGCAGCCCTACGGATTTGTCTTACAATGAGCAGTTCTTC
CASSPTDLSYNEQFF
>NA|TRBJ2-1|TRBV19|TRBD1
TGTGCCAGTAGTATCGGGACAGGGGCTGACTCGTGGAATTCCTACAATGAGCAGTTCTTC
CASSIGTGADSWNSYNEQFF
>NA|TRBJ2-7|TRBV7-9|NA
TGTGCCAGCAGCCATAGGGACCAAAACTACGAGCAGTACTTC
CASSHRDQNYEQYF
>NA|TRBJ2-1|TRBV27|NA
TGTGCCAGCGCCCTGGGACGGAACAATGAGCAGTTCTTC
CASALGRNNEQFF
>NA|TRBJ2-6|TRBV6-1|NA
TGTGCCAGCAGCGAAGGGGGGGCTGGGGCCAACGTCCTGACTTTC
CASSEGGAGANVLTF
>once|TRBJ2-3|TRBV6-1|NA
TGTGCCAGCAGTGAAACTACGCAGTATTTT
CASSETTQYF
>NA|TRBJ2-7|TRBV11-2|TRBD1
TGTGCCAGCCGGGACAGGGGACTTTACGAGCAGTACTTC
CASRDRGLYEQYF
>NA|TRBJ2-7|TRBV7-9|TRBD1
TGTGCCAGCAGCTCCCAGGGACAGGGTGTAGAGCAGTACTTC
CASSSQGQGVEQYF
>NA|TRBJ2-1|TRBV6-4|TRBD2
TGTGCCAGCTCCAAACTAGCGGGGGGGTCCTACAATGAGCAGTTCTTC
CASSKLAGGSYNEQFF
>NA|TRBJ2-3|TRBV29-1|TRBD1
TGCAGCGTTGAAGAGTTAGAGCGCCAGGGGGCAGATACGCAGTATTTT
CSVEELERQGADTQYF
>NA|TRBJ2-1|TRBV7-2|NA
TGTGCCAGCAGCTCTTCGGTTGTGGGCAATGAGCAGTTCTTC
CASSSSVVGNEQFF
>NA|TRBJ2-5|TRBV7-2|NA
TGTGCCAGCAGCTCCATCACGGGGGGGGACAGCCGTCGTGGAGAGACCCAGTACTTC
CASSSITGGDSRRGETQYF
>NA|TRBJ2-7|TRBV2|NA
TGTGCCAGCTCGTATATCGGCGAGCAGTACTTC
CASSYIGEQYF
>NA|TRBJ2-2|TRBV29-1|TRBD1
TGCAGCGTTGAATGGGGACAGGTCTCCGGGGAGCTGTTTTTT
CSVEWGQVSGELFF
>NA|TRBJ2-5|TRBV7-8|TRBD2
TGTGCCAGCAGCTTCTCTAGCGGGTTGGTGGAGACCCAGTACTTC
CASSFSSGLVETQYF
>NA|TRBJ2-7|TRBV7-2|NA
TGTGCCAGCAGCTCAACGGTCGGGGCTGTATACGAGCAGTACTTC
CASSSTVGAVYEQYF
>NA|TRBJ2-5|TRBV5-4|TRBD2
TGTGCCAGCAGCTTGGGGCTCTACAGCGGGGGCAGGGAGGAGACCCAGTACTTC
CASSLGLYSGGREETQYF
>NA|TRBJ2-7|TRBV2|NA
TGTGCCAGCAGTGTGGCCGGGGAAGTCGGCTACGAGCAGTACTTC
CASSVAGEVGYEQYF
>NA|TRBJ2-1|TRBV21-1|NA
TGTGCCAGCAGCAAGGGACAGACGGTAGAGCAGTTCTTC
CASSKGQTVEQFF
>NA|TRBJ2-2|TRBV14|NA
TGTGCCAGCAGCCAAGAGCCGACGGGGGCGTCGAACACCGGGGAGCTGTTTTTT
CASSQEPTGASNTGELFF
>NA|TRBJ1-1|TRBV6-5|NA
TGTGCCAGCAGTTACGGCGGCCCCACTGAAGCTTTCTTT
CASSYGGPTEAFF
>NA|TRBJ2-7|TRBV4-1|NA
TGCGCCAGCAGCCAAGAAAGTAGGGGAAGCTACGAGCAGTACTTC
CASSQESRGSYEQYF
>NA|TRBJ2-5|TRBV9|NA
TGTGCCAGCAGCCCGGGGCAGGGGCCGCAAGAGACCCAGTACTTC
CASSPGQGPQETQYF
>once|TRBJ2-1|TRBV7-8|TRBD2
TGTGCCAGCAGCGGCGCGGGGGGGGTCTACAATGAGCAGTTCTTC
CASSGAGGVYNEQFF
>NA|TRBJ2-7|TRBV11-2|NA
TGTGCCAGCAGCTTAAGGGGGGGGGACGCCTACGAGCAGTACTTC
CASSLRGGDAYEQYF
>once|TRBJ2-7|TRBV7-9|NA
TGTGCCAGCAGCTTAGACACGGGACTGGCCTACGAGCAGTACTTC
CASSLDTGLAYEQYF
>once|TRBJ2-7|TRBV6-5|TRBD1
TGTGCCAGCAGTTACTCACAGGGGTACGAGCAGTACTTC
CASSYSQGYEQYF
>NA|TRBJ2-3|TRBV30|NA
TGTGCCTGGACCCAGGGTACAGATACGCAGTATTTT
CAWTQGTDTQYF
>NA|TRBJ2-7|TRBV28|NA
TGTGCCAGCAGTGACTCATTGGGGGAGCAGTACTTC
CASSDSLGEQYF
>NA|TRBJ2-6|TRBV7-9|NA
TGTGCCAGCAGCCCCCCGGGGCCAGGGGCCAACGTCCTGACTTTC
CASSPPGPGANVLTF